These 23 T cell receptor beta chains were sequenced from one sample in a study of blood T cell repertoires in COVID-19. Sequencing used immunoSEQ multiplex PCR; TCRdb keeps in-frame clones, though not all of them. The sample holds roughly 150,000 clones, approximately 88% seen once. The sample taken for sequencing was peripheral blood. These receptors came from a human donor in a cohort sampled during active COVID-19.

V usage is TRBV18 and J usage is TRBJ1-3; 11 nucleotides agree with TRBD1. Looked up from germline, CDR1 is KGHSH and CDR2 is LQKENI. Trimming took 6 bases from V and 0 from J; bases not matched to a gene: 10. CDR3 length equals 18 residues. For the CDR3, the DNA is TGTGCCAGCTCTACGCGCGTAGGACAGGGGGCCTCTGGAAACACCATATATTTT. This translates into CASSTRVGQGASGNTIYF.

The chain combines TRBV28 with TRBJ2-3; D call uncertain. The CDR3 loop spans 13 amino acids. Germline loops: CDR1 MDHEN, CDR2 SYDVKM. V lost 5 bases and J lost 1, with 7 bases in between. This CDR3 reads CASSPVGTDTQYF. In DNA form, the CDR3 reads TGTGCCAGCAGTCCTGTTGGCACAGATACGCAGTATTTT. The complete variable domain, with remaining parts taken from reference TRBV28 and TRBJ2-3, reads DVKVTQSSRYLVKRTGEKVFLECVQDMDHENMFWYRQDPGLGLRLIYFSYDVKMKEKGDIPEGYSVSREKKERFSLILESASTNQTSMYLCASSPVGTDTQYFGPGTRLTVL.

This chain uses TRBV5-4 with TRBJ2-5; TRBD1 matches at 8 bases. CDR1 is SGHNT, CDR2 YYREEE, per germline (reference sequence). This CDR3 contains 15 residues. Losses at the gene ends were 3 bases for V and 5 bases for J; bases not matched to a gene: 9. The CDR3 is CASSWGLDRVETQYF. CDR3 nucleotides: TGTGCCAGCAGCTGGGGGCTGGACAGGGTGGAGACCCAGTACTTC.

The chain carries TRBV9 and TRBJ2-3; possible D gene TRBD2, 6 bases. The CDR3 length is 18 residues. V lost 0 bases to trimming and J lost 0 bases, with 17 bases between them. Germline lookup yields CDR1 SGDLS and CDR2 YYNGEE. The CDR3 protein is CASSVGASGAASTDTQYF. CDR3 nucleotides: TGTGCCAGCAGCGTAGGGGCTTCGGGAGCTGCTAGCACAGATACGCAGTATTTT.

CDR3 sequence: CASSQTLWVQRGATNTGELFF. CDR3 bases: TGCGCCAGCAGTCAAACTCTTTGGGTCCAGCGGGGGGCCACGAACACCGGGGAGCTGTTTTTT. V is TRBV5-1 and J is TRBJ2-2; 9 bases match TRBD2. CDR3 length equals 21 residues. V lost 5 bases, J lost 0 bases, and 20 bases stayed unmatched. Germline CDR1 is SGHRS and CDR2 is YFSETQ.

This chain joins TRBV2 and TRBJ2-5; tentatively, D is TRBD1 (5 bases). The CDR3 loop spans 13 amino acids. V shed 10 bases and J shed 4 bases, with 16 bases lying between them. Germline values: CDR1 SNHLY, CDR2 FYNNEI. The CDR3 region has the DNA TGTGCCACACTGGACAAACTTGGAGAGACCCAGTACTTC. It is translated as CATLDKLGETQYF.

The DNA for the CDR3 is TGTGCCAGCAGCATCACACGAGATACGCAGTATTTT. Its translation is CASSITRDTQYF. The V and J genes are TRBV7-6 and TRBJ2-3; no reliable D call. The CDR3 extends over 12 amino acids. CDR1 is SGHVS and CDR2 is FNYEAQ in the germline V gene. Trimming stripped 5 bases from V and 5 bases from J, with 8 bases between. Together with reference TRBV7-6 and TRBJ2-3, the CDR3 gives the full variable domain: GAGVSQSPRYKVTKRGQDVALRCDPISGHVSLYWYRQALGQGPEFLTYFNYEAQQDKSGLPNDRFSAERPEGSISTLTIQRTEQRDSAMYRCASSITRDTQYFGPGTRLTVL.

The chain is built from TRBV6-2 or TRBV6-3 and TRBJ2-6, with TRBD1 matching over 7 bases. The CDR3 has 18 amino acids. J lost 0 bases, V lost 6 bases, and 11 bases had no gene match. Per germline, CDR1 MNHEY and CDR2 SVGEGT. The CDR3 DNA sequence: TGTGCCAGCAGCCCCGTCCCGGGACAGTTCTCTGGGGCCAACGTCCTGACTTTC. This sequence encodes CASSPVPGQFSGANVLTF.

The V call is TRBV5-1, the J call TRBJ1-1; TRBD1 is a possible D gene (5 bases). The CDR3 covers 13 residues. Trimming took off 0 bases at V and 7 bases at J, with 10 bases between the two ends. The germline CDR1 and CDR2 sequences are SGHRS and YFSETQ. This CDR3 reads CASSLVKGFEAFF. CDR3 sequence (DNA): TGCGCCAGCAGCTTGGTTAAGGGGTTTGAAGCTTTCTTT.

V gene TRBV7-5 combines with J gene TRBJ2-7; the table gives TRBD1 as D, unverified against the DNA. TRBV7-5 is a pseudogene segment. The CDR3 runs 15 residues. The CDR3 DNA reads as TGTGTCAGAAGCTCGACCGGGACAGGGTTCAACGAGCAGTACTTC. Translated: CVRSSTGTGFNEQYF.

The chain recombines TRBV2 with TRBJ1-2, with 8 bases fitting TRBD1. The length of the CDR3 is 14 residues. Per the germline V gene, CDR1 is SNHLY and CDR2 is FYNNEI. The ends lost 7 bases at V and 4 bases at J; junction bases unmatched: 8. The chain's CDR3 is CASTTGTGFYGYTF. For the CDR3, the DNA is TGTGCCAGCACCACCGGGACAGGCTTCTATGGCTACACCTTC.

The genes are TRBV6-5 and TRBJ1-6; D unclear. Trimming cost V 7 bases and J 3 bases, with 13 bases left between them. The V gene's germline CDR1 is MNHEY and CDR2 SVGAGI. The CDR3 has 15 residues. The CDR3 here is CASTQVAGYNSPLHF. As DNA, the CDR3 is TGTGCCAGCACCCAAGTGGCAGGCTATAATTCACCCCTCCACTTT.

The chain is built from TRBV5-1 and TRBJ2-6; 7 positions match TRBD1. The J segment lost 2 bases and the V segment lost 1 base, leaving 9 bases of the junction unmatched. The germline V gene has CDR1 SGHRS and CDR2 YFSETQ. The CDR3 covers 18 residues. The CDR3 nucleotides read TGCGCCAGCAGCTTGACAGGGGCCAACTTGCCTGGGGCCAACGTCCTGACTTTC. Its protein product is CASSLTGANLPGANVLTF.

The chain is built from TRBV30 and TRBJ1-5; D gene uncertain. The length of the CDR3 is 13 residues. Germline loops: CDR1 GTSNPN, CDR2 SVGIG (reference sequence). Trimming removed 2 bases at V and 1 base at J, with 6 bases between. CDR3 protein: CAWSRESNQPQHF. The CDR3, as DNA: TGTGCCTGGAGTCGGGAGAGCAATCAGCCCCAGCATTTT.

The rearrangement uses TRBV5-1 and TRBJ2-7, with D perhaps matching TRBD1 (6 bases). Germline V gene sequence: CDR1 SGHRS, CDR2 YFSETQ. Trimming removed 3 bases at V and 2 bases at J, with 15 bases between. The CDR3 covers 15 residues. The chain's CDR3 is CASSSGVAQTYEQYF. CDR3 nucleotide sequence: TGCGCCAGCAGCTCAGGGGTAGCGCAGACCTACGAGCAGTACTTC.

This sequence joins TRBV2 and TRBJ2-6, with D possibly matching TRBD1 (5 bases). Trimming took 4 bases from V and 2 from J, leaving 9 bases between them. The CDR3 extends over 15 amino acids. From germline, CDR1 is SNHLY and CDR2 FYNNEI. In nucleotides, the CDR3 is TGTGCCAGCAGTGCTCGCAGGGCTGGGGCCAACGTCCTGACTTTC. This codes for CASSARRAGANVLTF.

The genes are TRBV2 and TRBJ1-2; tentatively, D is TRBD1 (6 bases). CDR3 length equals 15 residues. V was clipped by 3 bases and J by 1 base, with 12 bases between them. Germline values: CDR1 SNHLY, CDR2 FYNNEI. The CDR3 protein is CASSDRDTYNYGYTF. CDR3 sequence (DNA): TGTGCCAGCAGTGATCGGGACACCTATAACTATGGCTACACCTTC.

The V call is TRBV11-2, the J call TRBJ2-7; 9 bases map to TRBD2. CDR1 is SGHAT and CDR2 is FQNNGV in the germline V gene. Losses at the gene ends were 3 bases for V and 3 bases for J; bases not matched to a gene: 12. This CDR3 spans 17 amino acids. Here the CDR3 reads CASSFGDGLAKDYEQYF. The CDR3 bases are TGTGCCAGCAGCTTCGGAGATGGACTAGCGAAAGACTACGAGCAGTACTTC.

The J gene is TRBJ2-5, the V gene TRBV19, with 9 bases lining up with TRBD2. Losses at the gene ends were 10 bases for V and 5 bases for J; bases not matched to a gene: 8. The CDR3 covers 13 residues. CDR1 and CDR2 (germline): LNHDA, SQIVND (reference sequence). For the CDR3, the DNA is TGTGCCACCCGGCGGGGGGGACTGGAGACCCAGTACTTC. Translated: CATRRGGLETQYF. Complete variable domain (other parts from reference TRBV19 and TRBJ2-5): DGGITQSPKYLFRKEGQNVTLSCEQNLNHDAMYWYRQDPGQGLRLIYYSQIVNDFQKGDIAEGYSVSREKKESFPLTVTSAQKNPTAFYLCATRRGGLETQYFGPGTRLLVL.

V gene TRBV9 combines with J gene TRBJ2-3, with D possibly being TRBD2 (5 bases). The ends were cut back, 0 bases at V and 3 bases at J, with 11 bases in the middle. Germline CDR1 SGDLS, CDR2 YYNGEE. The length of the CDR3 is 15 residues. The CDR3 nucleotides are TGTGCCAGCAGCGTAGCTACTAGATCTACAGATACGCAGTATTTT. Its translation: CASSVATRSTDTQYF.

This clone was observed a single time. This chain uses TRBV5-4 with TRBJ2-7; D may be TRBD1 (6 bases). This CDR3 has 13 residues. V lost 7 bases and J lost 3, with 14 bases in between. Germline V gene lookup returns CDR1 SGHNT and CDR2 YYREEE (reference sequence). CDR3 in amino acids: CASGDVQGYEQYF. The CDR3 region has the DNA TGTGCCAGCGGCGATGTACAGGGCTACGAGCAGTACTTC.

This chain uses TRBV6-2 or TRBV6-3 with TRBJ1-1, with a weak D call TRBD1 (5 bases). V was pared by 2 bases and J by 5 bases, with 9 bases between. CDR1 is MNHEY, CDR2 SVGEGT, per germline. The CDR3 is 13 residues long. The CDR3 region has the DNA TGTGCCAGCAGTTACGGGAGGGGTACTGAAGCTTTCTTT. Translation: CASSYGRGTEAFF.

The chain carries TRBV6-1 and TRBJ1-2; the D is unclear. The V and J ends lost 2 bases and 1 base respectively, with 8 bases between them. CDR1 and CDR2 (germline): MNHNS, SASEGT. The length of the CDR3 is 14 residues. The CDR3 loop is CASSESADNYGYTF. In DNA, the CDR3 is TGTGCCAGCAGTGAAAGTGCGGATAACTATGGCTACACCTTC.